This T cell receptor beta chain derives from a study of cytomegalovirus exposure and HLA in healthy donors. The V end was cut by 3 bases, the J end by 4 bases, with 21 bases between. Germline V gene lookup returns CDR1 ENHRY and CDR2 SYGVKD. The CDR3 has 17 amino acids. While unrecorded immune exposures were likely, the donors were nominally healthy when sampled. A note on this clone: The antigen is not known.

Study-wide points: Segments of the TCR beta V type were, in most cases, productive about 87% or about 30% of the time in an earlier analysis. The classifier reportedly diagnosed cytomegalovirus status with high sensitivity and specificity.

Primers: 60 Vbeta forward and 13 Jbeta reverse. Per the original data handling: Counted up in a later analysis, unique TCR beta chains came to approximately 83 million, with about 9.9 million shared. Only in-frame clones appear in the TCRdb table, and some are missing; sequencing was by immunoSEQ multiplex PCR. V and J calls and clone size are those listed in that table; D and trimming were worked out from the DNA. This sample has about 85,000 clones; about three quarters occur once, and the top ten carry 2% to 2.5%. Sequenced sample: PBMCs. V and J are TRBV10-3 and TRBJ2-5; tentatively, D is TRBD2 (6 bases). This TCR came from a boy under 18 in good health and CMV-seronegative. The CDR3 loop is CAISDPQHGSLRETQYF. The CDR3 DNA sequence: TGTGCCATCAGTGATCCTCAGCACGGGAGTCTTCGAGAGACCCAGTACTTC.